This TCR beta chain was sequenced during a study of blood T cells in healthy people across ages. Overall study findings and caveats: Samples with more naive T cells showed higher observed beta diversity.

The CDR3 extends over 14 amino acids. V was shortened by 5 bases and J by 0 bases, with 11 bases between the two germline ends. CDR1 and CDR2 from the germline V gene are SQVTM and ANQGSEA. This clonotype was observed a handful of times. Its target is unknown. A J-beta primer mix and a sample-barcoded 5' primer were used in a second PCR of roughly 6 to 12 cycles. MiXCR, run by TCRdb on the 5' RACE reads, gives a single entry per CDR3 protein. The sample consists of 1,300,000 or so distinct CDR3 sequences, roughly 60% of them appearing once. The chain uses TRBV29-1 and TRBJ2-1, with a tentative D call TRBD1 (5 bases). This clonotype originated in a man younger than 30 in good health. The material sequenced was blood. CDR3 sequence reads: CSVHRQFSYNEQFF. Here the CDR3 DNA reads TGCAGCGTTCATCGACAGTTCTCCTACAATGAGCAGTTCTTC.